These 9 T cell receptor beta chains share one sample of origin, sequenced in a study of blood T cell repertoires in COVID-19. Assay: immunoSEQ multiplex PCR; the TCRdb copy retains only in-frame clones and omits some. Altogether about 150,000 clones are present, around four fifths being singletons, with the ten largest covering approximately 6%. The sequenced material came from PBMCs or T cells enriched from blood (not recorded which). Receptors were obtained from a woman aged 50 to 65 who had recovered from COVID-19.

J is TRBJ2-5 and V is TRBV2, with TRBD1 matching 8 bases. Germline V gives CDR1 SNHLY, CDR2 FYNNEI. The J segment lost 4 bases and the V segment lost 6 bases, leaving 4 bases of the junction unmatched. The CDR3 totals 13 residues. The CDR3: CASRGTGTETQYF. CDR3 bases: TGTGCCAGCAGAGGGACAGGCACAGAGACCCAGTACTTC.

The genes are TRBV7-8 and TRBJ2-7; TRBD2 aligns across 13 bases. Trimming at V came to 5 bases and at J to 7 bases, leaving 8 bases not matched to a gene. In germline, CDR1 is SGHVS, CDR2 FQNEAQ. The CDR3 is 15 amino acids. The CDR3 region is CASSPILAGGWEQYF. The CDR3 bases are TGTGCCAGCAGCCCGATACTAGCGGGGGGGTGGGAGCAGTACTTC.

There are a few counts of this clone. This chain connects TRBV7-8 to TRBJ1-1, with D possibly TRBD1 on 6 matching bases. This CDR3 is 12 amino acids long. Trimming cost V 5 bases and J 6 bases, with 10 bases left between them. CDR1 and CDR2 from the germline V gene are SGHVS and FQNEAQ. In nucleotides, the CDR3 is TGTGCCAGCAGCCCAGGGGTTCCTGAAGCTTTCTTT. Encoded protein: CASSPGVPEAFF.

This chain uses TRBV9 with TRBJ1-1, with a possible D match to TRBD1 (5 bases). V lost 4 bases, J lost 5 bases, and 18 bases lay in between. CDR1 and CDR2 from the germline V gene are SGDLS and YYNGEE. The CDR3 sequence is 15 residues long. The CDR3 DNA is TGTGCCAGCAGCCCACGGGCGGGGGTATCAACTGAAGCTTTCTTT. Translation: CASSPRAGVSTEAFF.

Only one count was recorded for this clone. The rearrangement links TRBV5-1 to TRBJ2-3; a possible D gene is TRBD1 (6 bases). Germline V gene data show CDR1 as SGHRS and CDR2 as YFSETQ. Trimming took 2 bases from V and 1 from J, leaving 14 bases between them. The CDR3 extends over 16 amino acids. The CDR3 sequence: CASSFSNRDGTDTQYF. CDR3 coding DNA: TGCGCCAGCAGCTTTTCCAACAGGGACGGCACAGATACGCAGTATTTT.

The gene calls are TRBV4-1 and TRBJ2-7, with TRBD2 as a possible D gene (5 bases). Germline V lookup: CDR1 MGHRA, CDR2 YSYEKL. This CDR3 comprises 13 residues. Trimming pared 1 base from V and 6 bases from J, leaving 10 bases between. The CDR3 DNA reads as TGCGCCAGCAGCCAAGTAGAGGGTTCCGAGCAGTACTTC. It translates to CASSQVEGSEQYF.

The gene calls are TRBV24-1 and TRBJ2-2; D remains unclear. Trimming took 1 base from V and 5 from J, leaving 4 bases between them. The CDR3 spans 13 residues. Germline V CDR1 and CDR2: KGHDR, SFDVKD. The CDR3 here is CATSDFRTGELFF. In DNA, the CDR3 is TGTGCCACCAGTGATTTCAGAACCGGGGAGCTGTTTTTT.

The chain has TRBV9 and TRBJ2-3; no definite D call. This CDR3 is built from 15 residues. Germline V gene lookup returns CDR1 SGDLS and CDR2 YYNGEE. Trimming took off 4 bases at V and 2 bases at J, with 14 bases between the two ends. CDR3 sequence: CASSPRLIHTDTQYF. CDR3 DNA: TGTGCCAGCAGCCCCAGGCTTATTCACACAGATACGCAGTATTTT.

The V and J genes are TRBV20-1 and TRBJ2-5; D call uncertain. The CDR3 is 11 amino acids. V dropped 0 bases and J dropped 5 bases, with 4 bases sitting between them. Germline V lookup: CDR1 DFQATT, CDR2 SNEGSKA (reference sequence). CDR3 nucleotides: TGCAGTGCTAGAGACGGGGAGACCCAGTACTTC. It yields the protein CSARDGETQYF.